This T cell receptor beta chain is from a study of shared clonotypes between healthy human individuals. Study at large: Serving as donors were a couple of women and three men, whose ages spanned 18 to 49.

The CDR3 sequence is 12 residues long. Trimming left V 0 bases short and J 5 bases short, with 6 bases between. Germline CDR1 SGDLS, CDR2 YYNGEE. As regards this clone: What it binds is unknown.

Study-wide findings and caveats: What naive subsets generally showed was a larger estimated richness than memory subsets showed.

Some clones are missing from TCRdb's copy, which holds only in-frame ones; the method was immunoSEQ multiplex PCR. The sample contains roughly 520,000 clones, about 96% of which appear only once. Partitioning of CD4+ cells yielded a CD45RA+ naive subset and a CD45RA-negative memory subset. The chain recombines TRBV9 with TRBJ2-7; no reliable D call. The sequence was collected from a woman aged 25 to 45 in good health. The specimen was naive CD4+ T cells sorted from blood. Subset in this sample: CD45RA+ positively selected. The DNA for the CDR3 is TGTGCCAGCAGCGTAGCTAACCACGAGCAGTACTTC. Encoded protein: CASSVANHEQYF.